This TCR beta chain was recovered during a study of preoperative IRX-2 immunotherapy in early breast cancer. Regarding treatment: preoperative locoregional IRX-2 cytokine immunotherapy. Samples came from a phase Ib trial of preoperative locoregional IRX-2 cytokine immunotherapy. Data came from immunoSEQ multiplex PCR; TCRdb stores just in-frame clones and leaves some out. The repertoire consists of under 11,000 clones, with roughly 80% occurring once and the leading ten covering 5.6%. The junction had 12 bases not matched to a gene; V was cut back by 7 bases and J by 1 base. The germline V gene has CDR1 SGHNT and CDR2 YENEEA. CDR3 size: 17 residues.

The sequenced sample was lymph node tissue, obtained before IRX-2 immunotherapy. This chain joins TRBV11-3 and TRBJ2-1, with 8 bases aligning to TRBD1. This TCR was sampled from a human donor with breast cancer. For the CDR3, the DNA is TGTGCCAGCAACTTGGGTCAGGGGGCGCGATCCTACAATGAGCAGTTCTTC. Its translation is CASNLGQGARSYNEQFF.